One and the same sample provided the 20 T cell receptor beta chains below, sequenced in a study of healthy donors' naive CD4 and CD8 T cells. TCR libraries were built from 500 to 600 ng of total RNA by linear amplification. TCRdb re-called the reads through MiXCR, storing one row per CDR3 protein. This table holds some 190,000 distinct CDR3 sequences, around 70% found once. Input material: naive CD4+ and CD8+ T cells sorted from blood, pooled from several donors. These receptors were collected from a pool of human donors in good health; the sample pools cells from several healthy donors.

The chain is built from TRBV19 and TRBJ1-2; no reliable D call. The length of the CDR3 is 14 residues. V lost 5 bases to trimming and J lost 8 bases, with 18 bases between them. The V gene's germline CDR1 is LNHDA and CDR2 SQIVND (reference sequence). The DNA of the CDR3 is TGTGCCAGTAGTTCCTCCCGGCCTTATCTGGGCTACACCTTC. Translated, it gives CASSSSRPYLGYTF. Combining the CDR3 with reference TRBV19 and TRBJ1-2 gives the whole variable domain DGGITQSPKYLFRKEGQNVTLSCEQNLNHDAMYWYRQDPGQGLRLIYYSQIVNDFQKGDIAEGYSVSREKKESFPLTVTSAQKNPTAFYLCASSSSRPYLGYTFGSGTRLTVV.

CDR3 amino acids: CASTTTDSEAFF. CDR3 DNA sequence: TGTGCCAGTACCACCACCGACAGTGAAGCTTTCTTT. The gene calls are TRBV19 and TRBJ1-1, with D possibly being TRBD1 (5 bases). CDR1 is LNHDA, CDR2 SQIVND, per germline (reference sequence). The CDR3 is made up of 12 amino acids. The ends were cut back, 7 bases at V and 7 bases at J, with 13 bases in the middle.

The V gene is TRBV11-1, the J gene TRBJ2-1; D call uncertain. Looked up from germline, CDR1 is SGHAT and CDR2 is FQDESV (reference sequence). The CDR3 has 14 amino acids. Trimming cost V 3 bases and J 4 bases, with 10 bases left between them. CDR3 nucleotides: TGTGCCAGCAGCTTGAATCACTTATACAATGAGCAGTTCTTC. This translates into CASSLNHLYNEQFF.

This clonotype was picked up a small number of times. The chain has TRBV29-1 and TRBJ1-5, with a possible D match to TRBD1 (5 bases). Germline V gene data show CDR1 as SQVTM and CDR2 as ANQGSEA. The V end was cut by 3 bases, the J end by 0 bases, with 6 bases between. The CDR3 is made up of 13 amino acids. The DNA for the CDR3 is TGCAGCGTTGAGGGGGATAGCAATCAGCCCCAGCATTTT. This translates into CSVEGDSNQPQHF.

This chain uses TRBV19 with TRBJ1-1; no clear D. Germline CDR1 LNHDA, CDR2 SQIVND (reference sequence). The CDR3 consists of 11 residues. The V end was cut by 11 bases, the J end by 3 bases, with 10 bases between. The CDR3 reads CAVRGYTEAFF. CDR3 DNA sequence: TGTGCCGTACGGGGTTACACTGAAGCTTTCTTT.

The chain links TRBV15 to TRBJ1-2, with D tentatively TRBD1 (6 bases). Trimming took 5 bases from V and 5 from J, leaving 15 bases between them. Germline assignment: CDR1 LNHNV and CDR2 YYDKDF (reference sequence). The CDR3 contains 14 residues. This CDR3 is CATSRGWDTYGYTF. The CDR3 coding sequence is TGTGCCACCAGCCGGGGTTGGGACACTTATGGCTACACCTTC.

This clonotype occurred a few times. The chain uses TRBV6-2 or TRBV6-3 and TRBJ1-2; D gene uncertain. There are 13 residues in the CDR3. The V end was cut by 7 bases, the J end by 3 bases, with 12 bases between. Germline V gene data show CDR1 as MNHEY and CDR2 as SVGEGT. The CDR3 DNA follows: TGTGCCAGCACCACATCCGGACACTATGGCTACACCTTC. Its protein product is CASTTSGHYGYTF.

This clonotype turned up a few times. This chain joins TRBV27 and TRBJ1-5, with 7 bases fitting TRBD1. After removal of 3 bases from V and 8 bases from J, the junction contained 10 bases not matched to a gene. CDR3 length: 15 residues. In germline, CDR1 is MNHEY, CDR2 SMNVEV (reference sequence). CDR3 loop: CASSFLVTGTEPQHF. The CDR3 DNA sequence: TGTGCCAGCAGTTTCTTGGTGACAGGGACGGAGCCCCAGCATTTT.

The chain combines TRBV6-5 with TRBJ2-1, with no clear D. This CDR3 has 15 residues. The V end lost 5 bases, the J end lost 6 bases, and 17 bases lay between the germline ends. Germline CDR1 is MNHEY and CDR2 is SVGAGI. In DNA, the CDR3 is TGTGCCAGCAGTCCCACAGTGGCCCTTTTCAATGAGCAGTTCTTC. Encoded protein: CASSPTVALFNEQFF.

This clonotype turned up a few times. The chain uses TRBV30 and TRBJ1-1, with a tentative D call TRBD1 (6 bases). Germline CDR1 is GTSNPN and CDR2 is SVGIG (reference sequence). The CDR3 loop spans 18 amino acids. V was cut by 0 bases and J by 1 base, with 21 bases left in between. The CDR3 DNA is TGTGCCTGGAGTGTAGGACCTTTCAGGGGAATCGGGAACACTGAAGCTTTCTTT. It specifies CAWSVGPFRGIGNTEAFF.

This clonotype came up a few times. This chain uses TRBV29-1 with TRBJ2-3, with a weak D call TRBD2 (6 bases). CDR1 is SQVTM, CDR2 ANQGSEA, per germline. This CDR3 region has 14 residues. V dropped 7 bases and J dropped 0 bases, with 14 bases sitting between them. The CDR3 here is CSGRAGRSTDTQYF. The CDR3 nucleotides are TGCAGCGGCCGAGCGGGCAGGAGCACAGATACGCAGTATTTT.

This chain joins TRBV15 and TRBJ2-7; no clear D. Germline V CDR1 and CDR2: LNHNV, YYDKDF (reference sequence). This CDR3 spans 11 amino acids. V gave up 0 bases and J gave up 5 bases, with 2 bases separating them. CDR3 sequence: CATSREDEQYF. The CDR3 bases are TGTGCCACCAGCAGAGAGGACGAGCAGTACTTC.

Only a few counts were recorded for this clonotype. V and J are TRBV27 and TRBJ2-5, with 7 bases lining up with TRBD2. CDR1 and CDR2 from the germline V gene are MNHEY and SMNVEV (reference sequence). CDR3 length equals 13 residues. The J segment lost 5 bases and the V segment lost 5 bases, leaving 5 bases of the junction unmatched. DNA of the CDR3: TGTGCCAGCAGTCCCCGACTAGCTGAGACCCAGTACTTC. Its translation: CASSPRLAETQYF.

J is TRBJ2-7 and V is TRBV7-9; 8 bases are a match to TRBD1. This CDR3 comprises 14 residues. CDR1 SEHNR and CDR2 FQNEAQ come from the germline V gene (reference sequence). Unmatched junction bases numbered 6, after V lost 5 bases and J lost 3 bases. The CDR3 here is CASSRGTGLYEQYF. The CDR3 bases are TGTGCCAGCAGCCGAGGGACAGGACTCTACGAGCAGTACTTC.

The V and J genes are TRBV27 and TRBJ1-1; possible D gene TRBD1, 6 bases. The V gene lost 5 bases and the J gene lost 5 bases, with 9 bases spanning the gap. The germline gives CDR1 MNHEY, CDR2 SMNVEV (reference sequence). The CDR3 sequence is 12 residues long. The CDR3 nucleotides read TGTGCCAGCAGTAGGGGACAAACTGAAGCTTTCTTT. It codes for CASSRGQTEAFF.

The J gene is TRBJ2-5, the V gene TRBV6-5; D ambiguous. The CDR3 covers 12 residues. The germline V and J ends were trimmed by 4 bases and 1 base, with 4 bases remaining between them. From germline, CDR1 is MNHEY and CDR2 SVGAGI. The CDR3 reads CASSSSQETQYF. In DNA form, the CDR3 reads TGTGCCAGCAGTTCCTCCCAAGAGACCCAGTACTTC.

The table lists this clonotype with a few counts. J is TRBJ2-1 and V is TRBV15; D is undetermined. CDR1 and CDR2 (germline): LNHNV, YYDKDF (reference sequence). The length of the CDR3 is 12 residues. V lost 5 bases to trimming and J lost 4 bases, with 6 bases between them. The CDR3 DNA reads TGTGCCACCAGCCGGTCGTACAATGAGCAGTTCTTC. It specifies CATSRSYNEQFF.

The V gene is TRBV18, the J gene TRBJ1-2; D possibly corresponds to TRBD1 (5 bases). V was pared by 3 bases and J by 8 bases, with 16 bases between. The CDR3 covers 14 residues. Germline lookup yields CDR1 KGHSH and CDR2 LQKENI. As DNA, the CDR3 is TGTGCCAGCTCACCCAGACAGACGTTACGGGGCTACACCTTC. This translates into CASSPRQTLRGYTF.

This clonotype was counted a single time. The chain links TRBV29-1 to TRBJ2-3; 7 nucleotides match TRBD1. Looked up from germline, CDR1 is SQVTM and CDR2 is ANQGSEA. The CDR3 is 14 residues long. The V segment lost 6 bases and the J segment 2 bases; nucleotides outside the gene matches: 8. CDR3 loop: CSVPGQRPTDTQYF. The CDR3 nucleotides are TGCAGCGTCCCGGGACAGCGACCCACAGATACGCAGTATTTT.

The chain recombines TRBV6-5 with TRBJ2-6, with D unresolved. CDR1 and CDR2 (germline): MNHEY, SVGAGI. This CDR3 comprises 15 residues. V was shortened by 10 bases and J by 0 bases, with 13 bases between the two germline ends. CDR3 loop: CATIIWVSGANVLTF. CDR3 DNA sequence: TGTGCCACCATTATATGGGTCTCTGGGGCCAACGTCCTGACTTTC.